The 27 T cell receptor beta chains presented below share a single source sample, sequenced in a study of blood T cell repertoires in COVID-19. Clones were sequenced by immunoSEQ multiplex PCR, and TCRdb holds only the in-frame ones, with some missing. This table holds around 91,000 clones, 70% to 85% found once. The sequenced material came from peripheral blood. These receptors all stem from a human donor in a cohort sampled during active COVID-19.

The rearrangement uses TRBV25-1 and TRBJ2-7; D ambiguous. V lost 1 base to trimming and J lost 3 bases, with 13 bases between them. This CDR3 has 15 residues. Germline CDR1 is MGHDK and CDR2 is SYGVNS. CDR3 nucleotide sequence: TGTGCCAGCAGTGAATCGGGTGCCTTTAGCTACGAGCAGTACTTC. Its translation is CASSESGAFSYEQYF.

This chain joins TRBV19 and TRBJ2-5; 8 bases align to TRBD2. The CDR3 loop spans 12 amino acids. Germline CDR1 reads LNHDA; CDR2 reads SQIVND (reference sequence). J was trimmed by 9 bases and V by 10 bases; bases with no gene match: 10. The CDR3 sequence is CATLTAGGAQYF. The CDR3 DNA is TGTGCCACCTTGACGGCGGGAGGCGCCCAGTACTTC.

A few counts support this clone. The chain uses TRBV2 and TRBJ1-1, with 10 bases lining up with TRBD1. V lost 5 bases to trimming and J lost 4 bases; unmatched junction nucleotides: 7. Germline V gene sequence: CDR1 SNHLY, CDR2 FYNNEI. The CDR3 has 15 amino acids. The CDR3 coding sequence is TGTGCCAGCAGTCCCCGGGACAGGGGAGGCACTGAAGCTTTCTTT. Residues: CASSPRDRGGTEAFF. Full variable domain (outside the CDR3, taken from reference TRBV2 and TRBJ1-1): EPEVTQTPSHQVTQMGQEVILRCVPISNHLYFYWYRQILGQKVEFLVSFYNNEISEKSEIFDDQFSVERPDGSNFTLKIRSTKLEDSAMYFCASSPRDRGGTEAFFGQGTRLTVV.

V and J are TRBV6-5 and TRBJ2-2; possibly TRBD1 for D (5 bases). The germline CDR1 and CDR2 sequences are MNHEY and SVGAGI. Trimming stripped 9 bases from V and 0 bases from J, with 11 bases between. There are 14 residues in the CDR3. This chain's CDR3 is CASVQVPNTGELFF. As DNA, the CDR3 is TGTGCCAGTGTACAGGTGCCGAACACCGGGGAGCTGTTTTTT.

The chain employs TRBV7-2 and TRBJ1-2, with 7 positions matching TRBD1. V lost 3 bases, J lost 6 bases, and 4 bases stayed unmatched. Germline CDR1 is SGHTA and CDR2 is FQGNSA. The CDR3 contains 13 residues. The CDR3 DNA reads as TGTGCCAGCAGCTTCCTTACAGGGGATGGCTACACCTTC. It codes for CASSFLTGDGYTF.

V is TRBV6-5 and J is TRBJ1-5; D remains unclear. This CDR3 region has 15 residues. Trimming left V 5 bases short and J 1 base short, with 12 bases between. Germline V lookup: CDR1 MNHEY, CDR2 SVGAGI. CDR3 amino acids: CASSPYTGSNQPQHF. CDR3 coding DNA: TGTGCCAGCAGTCCCTACACGGGAAGCAATCAGCCCCAGCATTTT.

The rearrangement joins TRBV28 to TRBJ1-4; 7 bases line up with TRBD1. This CDR3 has 12 amino acids. After removal of 8 bases from V and 10 bases from J, the junction contained 7 bases not matched to a gene. Germline CDR1 reads MDHEN; CDR2 reads SYDVKM. The CDR3 coding sequence is TGTGCCAGCGGGGGGACAGAAGGAAAACTGTTTTTT. Amino acids: CASGGTEGKLFF.

The chain couples TRBV6-4 to TRBJ2-4; D may be TRBD2 (5 bases). V was clipped by 3 bases and J by 9 bases, with 18 bases between them. CDR1 is MRHNA and CDR2 is SNTAGT in the germline V gene. The CDR3 consists of 15 residues. The CDR3 DNA follows: TGTGCCAGCAGTGAAGCGGCAGGCGAGGGTGGCATTCAGTACTTC. This translates into CASSEAAGEGGIQYF.

The chain recombines TRBV6-5 with TRBJ1-1, with 7 bases lining up with TRBD1. The CDR3 is made up of 14 amino acids. With 6 bases clipped from V and 2 bases from J, the junction kept 6 bases outside the gene matches. Per germline, CDR1 MNHEY and CDR2 SVGAGI. The CDR3 DNA reads TGTGCCAGCAGGTTAAGACAGGGTAACACTGAAGCTTTCTTT. It is translated as CASRLRQGNTEAFF.

This clone turned up a few times. The V and J genes are TRBV2 and TRBJ2-2; tentatively, D is TRBD2 (5 bases). CDR1 and CDR2 from the germline V gene are SNHLY and FYNNEI. The CDR3 totals 13 residues. With 6 bases removed from V and 4 bases from J, the gap between germline ends came to 9 bases. CDR3: CASRRTGTGELFF. CDR3 DNA: TGTGCCAGCAGACGGACTGGCACCGGGGAGCTGTTTTTT.

The CDR3 here is CASSLARYEQYF. The CDR3, as DNA: TGTGCCAGCAGCTTAGCGAGGTACGAGCAGTACTTC. The rearrangement links TRBV7-2 to TRBJ2-7, with D uncertain. Trimming shortened V by 0 bases and J by 4 bases, and 4 bases separated the two germline ends. Per the germline V gene, CDR1 is SGHTA and CDR2 is FQGNSA. CDR3 length: 12 amino acids.

The V gene is TRBV3-1 (or the pseudogene TRBV3-2), the J gene TRBJ2-2, with D possibly matching TRBD2 (8 bases). This CDR3 has 19 amino acids. Germline CDR1 reads LGHDT; CDR2 reads YNNKEL (reference sequence). Trimming shortened V by 4 bases and J by 6 bases, and 27 bases separated the two germline ends. CDR3 in amino acids: CASSPLRGSGGSIAGELFF. The CDR3 DNA is TGTGCCAGCAGCCCCCTCAGGGGGAGCGGGGGTTCGATAGCCGGGGAGCTGTTTTTT.

This chain links TRBV30 with TRBJ2-7; D is possibly TRBD1 (5 bases). CDR1 and CDR2 (germline): GTSNPN, SVGIG (reference sequence). This CDR3 region has 13 residues. Trimming removed 7 bases from V and 2 bases from J, with 15 bases in between. In DNA, the CDR3 is TGTGCCTCAAGCCGACAGCTAACCTACGAGCAGTACTTC. Protein sequence: CASSRQLTYEQYF.

V and J are TRBV4-1 and TRBJ1-1; the D gene is possibly TRBD1 (6 bases). V dropped 5 bases and J dropped 1 base, with 11 bases sitting between them. CDR1 and CDR2 (germline): MGHRA, YSYEKL. This CDR3 has 14 amino acids. As DNA, the CDR3 is TGCGCCAGCAGCTACAGCAGGGGGAACACTGAAGCTTTCTTT. It encodes CASSYSRGNTEAFF.

The CDR3 loop reads CAWSVPVKAGNTIYF. The CDR3 DNA reads TGTGCCTGGAGTGTCCCAGTAAAAGCTGGAAACACCATATATTTT. J is TRBJ1-3 and V is TRBV30; D unclear. V lost 0 bases and J lost 2, with 11 bases in between. Germline CDR1 is GTSNPN and CDR2 is SVGIG (reference sequence). CDR3 length: 15 residues.

This chain's CDR3 is CASSADSHTGELFF. The CDR3 DNA sequence: TGTGCCAGCAGCGCAGACTCTCACACCGGGGAGCTGTTTTTT. The rearrangement links TRBV7-2 to TRBJ2-2; D ambiguous. Germline assignment: CDR1 SGHTA and CDR2 FQGNSA. The CDR3 totals 14 residues. Trimming shortened V by 5 bases and J by 3 bases, and 10 bases separated the two germline ends.

The chain couples TRBV9 to TRBJ2-2, with D possibly being TRBD2 (5 bases). Germline V lookup: CDR1 SGDLS, CDR2 YYNGEE. V gave up 0 bases and J gave up 5 bases, with 14 bases separating them. CDR3 size: 16 residues. The CDR3 loop is CASSVATGLLTGELFF. The CDR3 DNA is TGTGCCAGCAGCGTAGCTACCGGACTCCTAACCGGGGAGCTGTTTTTT.

The V and J genes are TRBV19 and TRBJ1-2, with 7 bases that match TRBD1. The CDR3 is 14 amino acids. The V segment lost 0 bases and the J segment 8 bases; nucleotides outside the gene matches: 6. Germline CDR1 and CDR2: LNHDA and SQIVND (reference sequence). CDR3 loop: CASSIDYRGRGYTF. In DNA form, the CDR3 reads TGTGCCAGTAGTATAGATTACAGGGGCCGCGGCTACACCTTC.

Remarks on this clone: The same CDR3 arises from other DNA sequences in this sample as well. The chain uses TRBV4-2 and TRBJ1-6, with 12 positions matching TRBD1. Germline lookup yields CDR1 LGHNA and CDR2 YNFKEQ. Trimming took 3 bases from V and 10 from J; bases not matched to a gene: 10. The CDR3 is made up of 17 amino acids. CDR3 residues: CASSQPNPGTGGSPLHF. The CDR3 DNA follows: TGTGCCAGCAGCCAGCCCAACCCCGGGACAGGGGGCTCACCCCTCCACTTT.

V usage is TRBV19 and J usage is TRBJ2-7, with TRBD1 as a possible D gene (6 bases). The germline CDR1 and CDR2 sequences are LNHDA and SQIVND (reference sequence). This CDR3 has 13 residues. V was cut by 5 bases and J by 7 bases, with 15 bases left in between. The CDR3 DNA reads TGTGCCAGTAGTTTACAGGGCCAGGGGGAGCAGTACTTC. Its translation is CASSLQGQGEQYF. The full variable domain, rest sourced from reference TRBV19 and TRBJ2-7, is DGGITQSPKYLFRKEGQNVTLSCEQNLNHDAMYWYRQDPGQGLRLIYYSQIVNDFQKGDIAEGYSVSREKKESFPLTVTSAQKNPTAFYLCASSLQGQGEQYFGPGTRLTVT.

V and J are TRBV12-5 and TRBJ1-1, with D maybe TRBD1 (5 bases). The germline V and J ends were trimmed by 0 bases and 1 base, with 12 bases remaining between them. CDR1 LGHNT and CDR2 FRNRAP come from the germline V gene. This CDR3 is built from 16 residues. The CDR3 DNA follows: TGTGCTAGTGGTTTGGTACTTGGGGGAGGGAACACTGAAGCTTTCTTT. Its translation is CASGLVLGGGNTEAFF.

The rearrangement uses TRBV5-1 and TRBJ2-5, with 7 bases that match TRBD1. V dropped 2 bases and J dropped 1; count of bases not matched to a gene: 8. This CDR3 region has 16 residues. The V gene's germline CDR1 is SGHRS and CDR2 YFSETQ. The CDR3 region is CASSLSRQGPQETQYF. The CDR3 nucleotides read TGCGCCAGCAGCTTATCCCGACAGGGCCCCCAAGAGACCCAGTACTTC. Filled out from reference TRBV5-1 and TRBJ2-5, the complete variable domain reads KAGVTQTPRYLIKTRGQQVTLSCSPISGHRSVSWYQQTPGQGLQFLFEYFSETQRNKGNFPGRFSGRQFSNSRSEMNVSTLELGDSALYLCASSLSRQGPQETQYFGPGTRLLVL.

The CDR3 reads CAWSVPDRGRNGYTF. CDR3 in DNA: TGTGCCTGGAGTGTACCGGACAGGGGGCGGAATGGCTACACCTTC. The J gene is TRBJ1-2, the V gene TRBV30, with 11 bases lining up with TRBD1. This CDR3 contains 15 residues. The germline CDR1 and CDR2 sequences are GTSNPN and SVGIG (reference sequence). V was pared by 0 bases and J by 6 bases, with 6 bases of the junction left unmatched.

The chain links TRBV5-1 to TRBJ2-3; 7 nucleotides agree with TRBD1. The CDR3 is made up of 15 amino acids. The J segment lost 1 base and the V segment lost 7 bases, leaving 9 bases of the junction unmatched. Germline V gives CDR1 SGHRS, CDR2 YFSETQ. The CDR3 nucleotides read TGCGCCAGCCTAAAACAGGGGTTGCGCACAGATACGCAGTATTTT. This codes for CASLKQGLRTDTQYF. The full variable domain, completed using reference TRBV5-1 and TRBJ2-3, is KAGVTQTPRYLIKTRGQQVTLSCSPISGHRSVSWYQQTPGQGLQFLFEYFSETQRNKGNFPGRFSGRQFSNSRSEMNVSTLELGDSALYLCASLKQGLRTDTQYFGPGTRLTVL.

The chain has TRBV19 and TRBJ2-5, with TRBD2 identical over 7 bases. This CDR3 contains 15 residues. Germline assignment: CDR1 LNHDA and CDR2 SQIVND (reference sequence). V gave up 4 bases and J gave up 9 bases; unmatched junction bases: 14. The CDR3 sequence: CASSTVGGPAVAQYF. The DNA for the CDR3 is TGTGCCAGTAGTACGGTGGGAGGGCCCGCGGTAGCCCAGTACTTC.

In its sample, this clone was seen once. The V call is TRBV18, the J call TRBJ2-5, with 8 bases fitting TRBD2. The CDR3 runs 16 residues. V shed 3 bases, J shed 5 bases, and the junction held 11 bases outside the gene matches. Germline V gene data show CDR1 as KGHSH and CDR2 as LQKENI. Here the CDR3 reads CASSPPGLVRGETQYF. The CDR3 coding sequence is TGTGCCAGCTCACCTCCGGGACTAGTACGGGGGGAGACCCAGTACTTC.

The chain has TRBV6-4 and TRBJ2-3; 9 bases fit TRBD2. V was pared by 3 bases and J by 3 bases, with 7 bases of the junction left unmatched. Looked up from germline, CDR1 is MRHNA and CDR2 is SNTAGT. The length of the CDR3 is 16 residues. CDR3 amino acids: CASSEKTSGGTDTQYF. CDR3 coding DNA: TGTGCCAGCAGTGAGAAGACTAGCGGAGGGACAGATACGCAGTATTTT.